Listed here is a single TCR beta chain. This entry comes from a study of technical replicates of blood from a few donors. Some clones are missing from TCRdb's copy, which holds only in-frame ones; the method was immunoSEQ multiplex PCR. The data show about 74,000 clones, with around 91% seen just once and about 0.41% held by the top ten. Germline CDR1 and CDR2: GTSNPN and SVGIG (reference sequence). The length of the CDR3 is 14 residues. V was pared by 5 bases and J by 2 bases, with 5 bases of the junction left unmatched. The receptor was isolated from a human donor in good health. V gene TRBV30 combines with J gene TRBJ2-2; 7 nucleotides line up with TRBD2. Sequencing was carried out using T cells isolated from PBMCs. The CDR3 reads CAWARLANTGELFF. CDR3 nucleotides: TGTGCCTGGGCGAGACTAGCCAACACCGGGGAGCTGTTTTTT.